Below, 12 T cell receptor beta chains from the same sample are listed, as sequenced in a study of tumor-infiltrating lymphocytes in primary liver carcinoma. Scientists recovered RNA and DNA together from about 21-30 mg of unsorted bulk tissue. The authors made TCR beta cDNA from approximately 490 ng total RNA with a constant-region primer. What produced the TCR beta libraries was three nested multiplex PCR rounds using slightly modified ARM-PCR. TRBV1-TRBV30 forward primers and a C-beta reverse primer were used in the first two PCR rounds, which each ran for ten to eleven cycles. TCRdb reprocessed the multiplex PCR reads via MiXCR and lists one record per CDR3 protein. Found here are about 210,000 distinct CDR3 sequences, around four fifths of them singletons; the top ten hold about a sixth. Specimen: tumor tissue from primary liver carcinoma. The receptors here all came from a man aged 35-49 years with primary liver carcinoma and hepatitis B virus infection.

Remarks on this clonotype: One end of the junction fails to match germline, which may point to a read error. The genes are TRBV6-1 and TRBJ2-7, with D tentatively TRBD1 or TRBD2 (5 bases each). The CDR3 runs 15 residues. In germline, CDR1 is MNHNS, CDR2 SASEGT. CDR3 residues: CTNSVGTVGSYEQYF. The CDR3 DNA sequence: TGTACCAACAGTGTTGGGACGGTGGGCTCCTACGAGCAGTATTTC.

Details on this clonotype: One end of the junction fails to match germline, which may point to a read error. CDR3 sequence (DNA): TGCGCCAGTAGCCCACTTCCGGGACGGCAAGAGACCCAGCACTTC. Amino acid sequence: CASSPLPGRQETQHF. This sequence joins TRBV4-1 and TRBJ2-5; D is tentatively TRBD1 or TRBD2 (5 bases each). The CDR3 covers 15 residues. The germline CDR1 and CDR2 sequences are MGHRA and YSYEKL.

Concerning this clonotype: Germline is not matched at one junction end, which may reflect a read error. This chain joins TRBV11-2 and TRBJ2-5; D ambiguous. The germline V gene encodes CDR1 SGHAT and CDR2 FQNNGV. The CDR3 extends over 15 amino acids. The CDR3 loop reads CTSSPVGLVPETQCF. CDR3 DNA: TGTACCAGCAGCCCCGTCGGGCTAGTCCCAGAGACCCAATGCTTC.

As to this clonotype: Sequence at one end of the junction differs from germline and may be a read error. The genes are TRBV12-3 or TRBV12-4 and TRBJ1-2; D gene unclear. The CDR3 runs 12 residues. Here the CDR3 DNA reads TGTGCCAGCATTTTATCAGGAGCTGGTTACACCTTC. This sequence encodes CASILSGAGYTF.

Turning to this clonotype: Compared with germline, one end of the junction differs, possibly owing to a read error. The V gene is TRBV28, the J gene TRBJ1-1, with D hard to call. Germline V CDR1 and CDR2: MDHEN, SYDVKM. CDR3 length: 15 residues. For the CDR3, the DNA is TGTGCCAGCATCATTGGACGGCTTCAGAACAGAGAAGCTCTCTTT. It yields the protein CASIIGRLQNREALF.

In the case of this clonotype: The junction and the germline gene differ at one end; a read error may be behind it. The rearrangement links TRBV14 to TRBJ2-3; D call uncertain. Germline lookup yields CDR1 SGHDN and CDR2 FVKESK. This CDR3 is built from 13 residues. Written as DNA, the CDR3 is TGTGCCAACAGCCGAGGATACACGGATATGCACTATTTT. Translating gives CANSRGYTDMHYF. Full variable domain (outside the CDR3, taken from reference TRBV14 and TRBJ2-3): EAGVTQFPSHSVIEKGQTVTLRCDPISGHDNLYWYRRVMGKEIKFLLHFVKESKQDESGMPNNRFLAERTGGTYSTLKVQPAELEDSGVYFCANSRGYTDMHYFGPGTRLTVL.

Worth noting for this clonotype: The germline gene is not matched at one end of the junction; a read error may be the cause. This sequence joins TRBV6-5 and TRBJ2-7; 9 bases map to TRBD2. CDR1 MNHEY and CDR2 SVGAGI come from the germline V gene. CDR3 length: 18 amino acids. This CDR3 reads CASNYRYPSGISSYEQYF. For the CDR3, the DNA is TGCGCCAGCAATTACCGCTACCCTAGCGGGATCAGCTCCTACGAGCAGTACTTC.

With regard to this clonotype: Germline and junction disagree at one end, which may indicate a read error. The V gene is TRBV4-2, the J gene TRBJ2-1, with 8 bases matching TRBD2. The CDR3 totals 15 residues. Germline V gene sequence: CDR1 LGHNA, CDR2 YNFKEQ. The CDR3 nucleotides are TGTGCCAGCAGCCTCCTAGCGGGTAGCCATAATGAGCACTTCTTC. Translating it yields CASSLLAGSHNEHFF.

Remarks on this clonotype: The junction differs from germline at one of its ends, possibly a read error. V gene TRBV6-4 combines with J gene TRBJ2-2, with 10 nucleotides matching TRBD1. Germline-derived CDR1 and CDR2 are MRHNA and SNTAGT. The CDR3 loop spans 13 amino acids. CDR3 nucleotide sequence: TGTGCCAGCAGTGTGGAAGGGACAGGGGAGCTTTTTTTT. This sequence encodes CASSVEGTGELFF.

Worth noting for this clonotype: Being one base from a much bigger clone, this may be a read error. The V and J genes are TRBV5-1 and TRBJ2-5, with 10 positions matching TRBD2. The germline V gene has CDR1 SGHRS and CDR2 YFSETQ. Losses at the gene ends were 4 bases for V and 3 bases for J; bases not matched to a gene: 3. The CDR3 is made up of 14 amino acids. As DNA, the CDR3 is TGCGCCAGCAGCATGGGACTAGCGAAAGAGACCCAGTACTTC. Encoded protein: CASSMGLAKETQYF.

This clonotype showed up many times. This chain uses TRBV28 with TRBJ1-2, with a weak D call TRBD1 (5 bases). The CDR3 length is 12 residues. From germline, CDR1 is MDHEN and CDR2 SYDVKM. V lost 7 bases and J lost 4, with 10 bases in between. For the CDR3, the DNA is TGTGCCAGCACCGCGGGGCGCTATGGCTACACCTTC. This encodes CASTAGRYGYTF.

With regard to this clonotype: This CDR3 fails to terminate in the conserved phenylalanine or tryptophan, so it likely reflects a read error. The chain has TRBV10-1 and TRBJ2-7; possibly TRBD2 for D (6 bases). V dropped 4 bases and J dropped 7 bases, with 17 bases sitting between them. Germline lookup yields CDR1 WNHNN and CDR2 SYGVQD (reference sequence). The CDR3 runs 14 residues. The CDR3 nucleotides read TGCGCCAGCAGTGGGGAGACTAGTGGATATGAGCAGTACTTA. It codes for CASSGETSGYEQYL.